Shown below are 2 T cell receptor beta chains from a single sample sequenced in a study of beta chain features in type 1 diabetes. No cognate antigen is known for these TCRs. Findings of the study overall: Significant though moderate, a shortening of TCRB CDR3s appeared in all four CD4+ subsets of Type 1 diabetes patients.

Since all of the isolated RNA was reverse transcribed, expressed TCRB transcripts were what got sequenced. Clones were read by immunoSEQ multiplex PCR, and TCRdb kept only the in-frame ones, dropping some. The data contain 680,000 or so clones, roughly 13% of them singletons. Sequenced material: naive CD4+ T cells from blood. The receptors were gathered from a man between 18 and 35 years old with type 1 diabetes.

The V gene is TRBV6-5, the J gene TRBJ2-7, with a tentative D call TRBD1 (6 bases). The V end was cut by 3 bases, the J end by 3 bases, with 15 bases between. Germline V gene lookup returns CDR1 MNHEY and CDR2 SVGAGI. CDR3 size: 15 residues. CDR3 nucleotide sequence: TGTGCCAGCAGTTATGCAGGGGTCCTGCACTACGAGCAGTACTTC. This gives the protein CASSYAGVLHYEQYF.

The chain combines TRBV27 with TRBJ1-1; D might be TRBD1 (5 bases). V was trimmed by 5 bases and J by 3 bases, leaving 16 bases between them. Germline values: CDR1 MNHEY, CDR2 SMNVEV (reference sequence). The CDR3 is 15 residues long. The CDR3 DNA sequence: TGTGCCAGCAGTCACCAACGGGACCCGGACACTGAAGCTTTCTTT. Amino acid sequence: CASSHQRDPDTEAFF.